This entry describes one TCR beta chain. As yet, its antigen is unknown. These data are taken from a study of shared clonotypes between healthy human individuals. CDR1 is LNHNV, CDR2 YYDKDF, per germline (reference sequence). The CDR3 is 15 residues long. V lost 1 base, J lost 6 bases, and 8 bases stayed unmatched. Deep-level settings were used for running the assay. Sequencing was performed with immunoSEQ multiplex PCR; in TCRdb, only in-frame clones are kept and a portion is missing. Here the sample spans more than 1,200,000 clones, around 98.5% being singletons. Study-wide points: Larger estimated richness was generally recorded for naive subsets relative to memory subsets.

Healthy adults negative for HIV, lacking recent acute infections or vaccinations, served as donors. Specimen: naive CD4+ T cells sorted from blood. The subset: CD45RA+ positively selected. The sequence was obtained from a man aged 25 to 40 in good health. This chain links TRBV15 with TRBJ2-7; 8 nucleotides line up with TRBD2. CDR3 sequence: CATSRASGLGSEQYF. The CDR3 DNA is TGTGCCACCAGCAGAGCATCGGGACTAGGATCCGAGCAGTACTTC.